This T cell receptor (beta chain) is drawn from a study of human T cells and chemical hapten exposure. Individual cDNA molecules each carried unique molecular identifiers attached by the library. TCRdb independently ran MiXCR on the RACE reads; one entry per CDR3 protein. The table shows more than 100,000 distinct CDR3 sequences, with around 15% occurring only once. The CDR3 has 15 amino acids. V was clipped by 0 bases and J by 5 bases; unmatched bases: 4. CDR1 and CDR2 (germline): MNHEY, SMNVEV (reference sequence). Regarding time point: patch test 1, 2 weeks after DPC sensitization. The treatment here: therapeutic diphenylcyclopropenone sensitization with weekly scalp DPC. Blood was drawn before each patch test was applied. The authors extracted total RNA from unfractionated whole blood. Ten or more counts support this clonotype.

V usage is TRBV27 and J usage is TRBJ2-1, with 7 nucleotides matching TRBD2. This sample comprised whole blood, obtained in connection with sensitization to the hapten diphenylcyclopropenone (DPC). The clonotype comes from a man aged 18 to 30 with alopecia areata. Some clones in this sample may be carry-over from other donors' samples. DNA for the CDR3: TGTGCCAGCAGTTTATCGGGGGGGTTTAACAATGAGCAGTTCTTC. It translates to CASSLSGGFNNEQFF.